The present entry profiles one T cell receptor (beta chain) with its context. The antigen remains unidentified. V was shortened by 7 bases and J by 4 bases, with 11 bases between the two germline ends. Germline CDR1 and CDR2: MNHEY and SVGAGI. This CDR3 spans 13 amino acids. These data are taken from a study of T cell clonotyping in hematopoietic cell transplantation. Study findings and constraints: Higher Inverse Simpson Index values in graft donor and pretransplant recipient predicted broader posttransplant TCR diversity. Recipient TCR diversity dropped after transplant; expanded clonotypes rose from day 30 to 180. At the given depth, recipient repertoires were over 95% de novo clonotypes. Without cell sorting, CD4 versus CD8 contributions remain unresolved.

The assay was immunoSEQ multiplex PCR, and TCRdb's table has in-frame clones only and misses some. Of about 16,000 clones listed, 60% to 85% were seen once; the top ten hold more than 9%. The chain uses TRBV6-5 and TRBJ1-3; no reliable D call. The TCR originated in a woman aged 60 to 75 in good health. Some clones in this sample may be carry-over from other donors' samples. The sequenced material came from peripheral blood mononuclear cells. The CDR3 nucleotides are TGTGCCAGCACCTCAGTCTTGGGAAACACCATATATTTT. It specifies CASTSVLGNTIYF.